The 15 T cell receptor beta chains below all came from one sample that was sequenced in a study of T cell clusters in autoimmune cytopenias. TRB was amplified by touch-down multiplex PCR, primer pools A and B combined. From its re-call of the multiplex PCR reads, TCRdb lists each CDR3 protein once, without DNA. This sample's table has thousands of distinct CDR3 sequences. TRB was amplified from roughly 250 ng of peripheral blood genomic DNA per sample. Sequences were obtained from peripheral blood. Source of these receptors: a human donor with an autoimmune cytopenia or autoimmune hepatitis (not recorded which).

Measured by frequency, this clonotype is medium-sized. The chain has TRBV15 and TRBJ1-5; TCRdb's D gene call, TRBD1, goes unchecked for lack of DNA. CDR3 length: 17 residues. Germline assignment: CDR1 LNHNV and CDR2 YYDKDF (reference sequence). CDR3: CATRPVDRALDNQPQHF.

The chain joins TRBV6-6 to TRBJ1-1; TCRdb gives TRBD1 as the D gene, but with no DNA this cannot be confirmed. In germline, CDR1 is MNHNY, CDR2 SVGAGI (reference sequence). CDR3 length equals 13 residues. CDR3 in amino acids: CASRSQENTEAFF.

This clonotype is medium-sized by frequency. CDR3 sequence reads: CASSIGTGFSPLHF. This chain joins TRBV19 and TRBJ1-6; TCRdb outputs TRBD1, but without DNA this stays unchecked. There are 14 residues in the CDR3. The germline V gene encodes CDR1 LNHDA and CDR2 SQIVND (reference sequence).

The chain recombines TRBV11-2 with TRBJ1-1; TCRdb lists TRBD1, though no DNA is available to test this call. CDR1 and CDR2 from the germline V gene are SGHAT and FQNNGV. The CDR3 has 13 amino acids. CDR3 sequence: CASSTQRATEAFF.

This clonotype is called medium-sized based on its frequency. The J gene is TRBJ2-1, the V gene TRBV5-5; TCRdb selects TRBD2, and the lack of DNA leaves this call unchecked. The CDR3 consists of 14 residues. The germline V gene encodes CDR1 SGHKS and CDR2 YYEKEE (reference sequence). CDR3 residues: CASSPPPPILEQFF.

This clonotype is called medium-sized based on its frequency. The chain carries TRBV11-1 and TRBJ1-2; as DNA is missing, the TRBD1 call by TCRdb cannot be tested. Germline V CDR1 and CDR2: SGHAT, FQDESV (reference sequence). The CDR3 loop spans 13 amino acids. The CDR3 loop is CASSSRGYYGYTF. Full variable domain (remainder filled in from reference TRBV11-1 and TRBJ1-2): EAEVAQSPRYKITEKSQAVAFWCDPISGHATLYWYRQILGQGPELLVQFQDESVVDDSQLPKDRFSAERLKGVDSTLKIQPAELGDSAMYLCASSSRGYYGYTFGSGTRLTVV.

The CDR3 loop is CASSFSQGSAGANVLTF. This sequence joins TRBV5-1 and TRBJ2-6; TCRdb proposes TRBD1, but this gene call is untestable without DNA. The germline gives CDR1 SGHRS, CDR2 YFSETQ. The CDR3 consists of 17 residues.

The chain joins TRBV28 to TRBJ2-3; TCRdb's D call of TRBD2 is untestable without DNA. The CDR3 covers 19 residues. The germline V gene has CDR1 MDHEN and CDR2 SYDVKM. The CDR3: CASSLLAGGQGSLGDTQYF.

By frequency, this clonotype is medium-sized. The rearrangement joins TRBV19 to TRBJ2-7. The CDR3 consists of 11 residues. Germline V gives CDR1 LNHDA, CDR2 SQIVND (reference sequence). The CDR3 region is CASRGSGEQYF. Full variable domain (remainder filled in from reference TRBV19 and TRBJ2-7): DGGITQSPKYLFRKEGQNVTLSCEQNLNHDAMYWYRQDPGQGLRLIYYSQIVNDFQKGDIAEGYSVSREKKESFPLTVTSAQKNPTAFYLCASRGSGEQYFGPGTRLTVT.

Here the CDR3 reads CASTKRGAGREDTQYF. J is TRBJ2-3 and V is TRBV21-1; absent DNA, TCRdb's TRBD1 call cannot be checked. TRBV21-1 is a pseudogene locus. The CDR3 spans 16 residues.

V and J are TRBV7-2 and TRBJ2-3; TCRdb designates TRBD1, a call that cannot be tested without DNA. Germline assignment: CDR1 SGHTA and CDR2 FQGNSA. The CDR3 spans 15 residues. The CDR3 is CASSPTRGRTDTQYF.

This clonotype is medium-sized by frequency. The chain couples TRBV27 to TRBJ1-5; TCRdb designates TRBD1, a call that cannot be tested without DNA. Germline V gives CDR1 MNHEY, CDR2 SMNVEV (reference sequence). The CDR3 sequence is 13 residues long. The CDR3 region is CASSSDIRQPQHF.

Considering frequency, this clonotype is medium-sized. This chain uses TRBV19 with TRBJ2-5; TCRdb lists TRBD2, though no DNA is available to test this call. The CDR3 contains 16 residues. Germline-derived CDR1 and CDR2 are LNHDA and SQIVND (reference sequence). CDR3 region: CASSMTGTSGGETQYF.

According to its frequency, this clonotype is large. The rearrangement links TRBV29-1 to TRBJ2-3; lacking DNA, the TRBD1 call made by TCRdb goes unchecked. Germline CDR1 is SQVTM and CDR2 is ANQGSEA. The CDR3 has 15 residues. CDR3 loop: CSVDGGQGSTDTQYF.

Judged by frequency, this clonotype is medium-sized. J is TRBJ2-3 and V is TRBV5-6. This CDR3 is built from 14 residues. CDR1 is SGHDT, CDR2 YYEEEE, per germline. The CDR3 loop is CASSVGVYADTQYF.